This T cell receptor (beta chain) was captured in a study of identical twins. It was template switching that added a universal primer site, and there were unique molecular identifiers on the cDNA. MiXCR, run by TCRdb on the 5' RACE reads, gives a single entry per CDR3 protein. The sample holds 470,000 or so distinct CDR3 sequences, approximately 25% seen once. The CDR3 totals 15 residues. Trimming stripped 5 bases from V and 0 bases from J, with 16 bases between. Germline CDR1 DFQATT, CDR2 SNEGSKA (reference sequence). This sample was shared with a second study, whose subject was T cells expressing NK-cell markers. That report adds: The dominant NKG2C+ clonotypes represented roughly 1.0-7.5% of CD8+ T cells in six or seven donors.

V and J are TRBV20-1 and TRBJ1-2; no reliable D call. The sequence derives from a woman aged 18-30 years in good health. Sequencing input: CD4+ T cells sorted from blood. Here the CDR3 DNA reads TGCAGTGCTCCAACGTCGGCGGCAGCTAACTATGGCTACACCTTC. The encoded protein is CSAPTSAAANYGYTF.